This T cell receptor beta chain was sequenced during a study of shared T cell receptors in the human thymus. The method was immunoSEQ multiplex PCR; TCRdb's version includes in-frame clones alone and lacks a portion of them. The repertoire holds hundreds of thousands of clones, with approximately 80% as singletons. Germline-derived CDR1 and CDR2 are SGHDN and FVKESK. The CDR3 totals 15 residues. Between the trimmed V and J ends, which lost 7 bases and 1 base, there was a span of 16 bases. This same sample was also part of a study on human thymus T cells. Turning to that study: Thymic material originated from resections removed in the course of corrective heart surgery. Related research described thymic repertoires that were highly overlapping among unrelated individuals.

The chain links TRBV14 to TRBJ1-1, with D maybe TRBD1 (6 bases). Sequencing was performed on thymocytes. This clonotype was sampled from a boy in the first two years of life with a congenital heart defect. CDR3 sequence reads: CASTDRRTANTEAFF. In nucleotides, the CDR3 is TGTGCCAGCACCGACCGCCGGACAGCGAACACTGAAGCTTTCTTT.